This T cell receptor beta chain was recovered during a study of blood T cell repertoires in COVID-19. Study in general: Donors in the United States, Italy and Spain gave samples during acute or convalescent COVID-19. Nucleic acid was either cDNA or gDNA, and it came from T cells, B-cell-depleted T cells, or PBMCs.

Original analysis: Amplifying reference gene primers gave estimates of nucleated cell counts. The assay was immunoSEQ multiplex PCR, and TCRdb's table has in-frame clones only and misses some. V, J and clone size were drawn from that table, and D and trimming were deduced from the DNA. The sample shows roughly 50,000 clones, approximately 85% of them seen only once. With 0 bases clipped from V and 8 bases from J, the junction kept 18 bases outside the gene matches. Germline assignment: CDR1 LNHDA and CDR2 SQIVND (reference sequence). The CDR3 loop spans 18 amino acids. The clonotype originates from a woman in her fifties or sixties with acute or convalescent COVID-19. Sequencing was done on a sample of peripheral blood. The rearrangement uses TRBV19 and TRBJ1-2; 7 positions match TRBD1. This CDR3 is CASSIDLPNADRVDGYTF. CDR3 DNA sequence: TGTGCCAGTAGTATAGATTTACCGAACGCTGACAGGGTCGACGGCTACACCTTC.